This is a list of T cell receptor beta chains from one sample in a study of blood T cells in healthy people across ages. TCRdb redid the calling of the 5' RACE reads with MiXCR, one entry per CDR3 protein. The sample has about 640,000 distinct CDR3 sequences, around three fifths seen once. Sequencing was carried out using blood. All receptors derive from a man in his 60s in good health. The CDR3 runs from the conserved cysteine through the conserved F or W. The order of the fields is clone size, J gene, D gene, V gene, CDR3 protein, CDR3 DNA. A D gene is named only where the DNA matches it firmly. Clone size appears in some rows only: once, few, many, or a class for an expanded clone.

.	TRBJ2-7	.	TRBV20-1	CSASRQGLTYEQYF	TGCAGTGCTAGTAGGCAGGGGTTAACCTACGAGCAGTACTTC
.	TRBJ2-5	.	TRBV9	CASSRGRGDEETQYF	TGTGCCAGCAGCCGGGGGAGGGGGGATGAAGAGACCCAGTACTTC
few	TRBJ1-4	.	TRBV20-1	CSARDSRNEKLFF	TGCAGTGCTAGGGACAGCCGTAATGAAAAACTGTTTTTT
few	TRBJ2-1	TRBD2	TRBV9	CASSVAGVNEQFF	TGTGCCAGCAGTGTAGCGGGGGTCAATGAGCAGTTCTTC
.	TRBJ1-2	.	TRBV12-3/TRBV12-4	CASSLLLNYGYTF	TGTGCCAGCAGTTTGCTTTTAAACTATGGCTACACCTTC
.	TRBJ2-1	.	TRBV5-1	CAGSSSRTDNEQFF	TGCGCCGGCAGCTCCTCCCGGACGGACAATGAGCAGTTCTTC
.	TRBJ2-3	.	TRBV5-1	CASSLDGVTSTDTQYF	TGCGCCAGCAGCTTGGACGGTGTTACTAGCACAGATACGCAGTATTTT
.	TRBJ2-5	.	TRBV3-1	CASSFGTSRGAQYF	TGTGCCAGCAGCTTCGGGACTTCTCGCGGGGCCCAGTACTTC
.	TRBJ2-5	.	TRBV15	CATSRGLNQETQYF	TGTGCCACCAGCAGAGGCCTGAACCAAGAGACCCAGTACTTC
.	TRBJ1-6	.	TRBV20-1	CSARPSGVYNSPLHF	TGCAGTGCTAGACCCTCAGGGGTTTATAATTCACCCCTCCACTTT
.	TRBJ2-7	.	TRBV4-2	CASSQDQTRDEQYF	TGTGCCAGCAGCCAAGATCAGACCAGGGACGAGCAGTACTTC
.	TRBJ2-3	TRBD2	TRBV28	CASSLYPSGGTSTDTQYF	TGTGCCAGCAGTTTATATCCTAGCGGGGGGACCTCCACAGATACGCAGTATTTT
.	TRBJ2-2	.	TRBV6-5	CASSTGRNTGELFF	TGTGCCAGCAGCACCGGACGGAACACCGGGGAGCTGTTTTTT
few	TRBJ2-3	TRBD2	TRBV20-1	CSARVAGRPDTQYF	TGCAGTGCTAGAGTAGCGGGGCGACCAGATACGCAGTATTTT
.	TRBJ1-1	.	TRBV3-1	CASSQPGPGPEAFF	TGTGCCAGCAGCCAGCCCGGACCGGGCCCTGAAGCTTTCTTT
.	TRBJ2-7	.	TRBV9	CASSVGRGLAYEQYF	TGTGCCAGCAGCGTAGGGCGGGGTTTGGCCTACGAGCAGTACTTC
.	TRBJ1-2	.	TRBV6-5	CASSYSSGPNYGYTF	TGTGCCAGCAGTTACTCGTCAGGGCCTAACTATGGCTACACCTTC